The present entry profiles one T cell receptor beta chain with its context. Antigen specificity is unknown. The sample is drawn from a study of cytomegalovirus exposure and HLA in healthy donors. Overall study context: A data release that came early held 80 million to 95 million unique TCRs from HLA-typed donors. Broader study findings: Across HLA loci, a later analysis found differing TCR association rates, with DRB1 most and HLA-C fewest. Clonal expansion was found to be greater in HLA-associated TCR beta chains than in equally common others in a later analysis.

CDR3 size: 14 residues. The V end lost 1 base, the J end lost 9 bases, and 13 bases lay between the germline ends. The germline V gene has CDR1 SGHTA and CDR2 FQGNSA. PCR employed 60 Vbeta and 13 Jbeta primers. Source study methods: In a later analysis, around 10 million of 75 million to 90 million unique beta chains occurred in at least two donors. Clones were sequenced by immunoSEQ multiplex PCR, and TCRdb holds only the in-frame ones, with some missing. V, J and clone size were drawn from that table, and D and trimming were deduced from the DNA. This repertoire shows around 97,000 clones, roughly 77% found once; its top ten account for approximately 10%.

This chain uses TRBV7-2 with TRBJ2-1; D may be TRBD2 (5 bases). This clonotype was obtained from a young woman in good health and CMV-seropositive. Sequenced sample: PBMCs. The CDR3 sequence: CASSLGASAGEQFF. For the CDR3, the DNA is TGTGCCAGCAGCTTAGGGGCCAGCGCGGGTGAGCAGTTCTTC. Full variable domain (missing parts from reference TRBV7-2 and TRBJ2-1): GAGVSQSPSNKVTEKGKDVELRCDPISGHTALYWYRQSLGQGLEFLIYFQGNSAPDKSGLPSDRFSAERTGGSVSTLTIQRTQQEDSAVYLCASSLGASAGEQFFGPGTRLTVL.